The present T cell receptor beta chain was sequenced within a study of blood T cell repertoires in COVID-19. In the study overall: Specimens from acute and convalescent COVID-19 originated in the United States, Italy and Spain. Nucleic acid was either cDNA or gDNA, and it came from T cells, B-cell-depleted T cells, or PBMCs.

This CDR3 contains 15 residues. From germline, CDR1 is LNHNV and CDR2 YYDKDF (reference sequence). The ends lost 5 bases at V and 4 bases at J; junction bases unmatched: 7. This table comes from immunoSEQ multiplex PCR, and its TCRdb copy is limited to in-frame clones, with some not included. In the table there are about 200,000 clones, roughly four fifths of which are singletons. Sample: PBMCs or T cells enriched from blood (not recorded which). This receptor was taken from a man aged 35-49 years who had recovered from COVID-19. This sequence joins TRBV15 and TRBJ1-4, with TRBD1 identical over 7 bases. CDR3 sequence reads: CATSQTGTVNEKLFF. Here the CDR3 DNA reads TGTGCCACCAGCCAAACCGGGACAGTTAATGAAAAACTGTTTTTT.